The clone carrying this TCR beta chain showed up just a few times. Researchers amplified the TCR beta CDR3 regions from RNA transcripts. Researchers ran a first-round RT-PCR on the TCR CDR3 using the HTBI primer set. TCRdb re-called the multiplex PCR reads through MiXCR, storing one row per CDR3 protein. The profile shows 350,000 to 400,000 distinct CDR3 sequences, approximately 18% of them singletons. The sample originates from a study of T cells in Graves' hyperthyroidism and ophthalmopathy. The CDR3 sequence is 15 residues long. Trimming cost V 4 bases and J 6 bases; bases outside gene matches: 7. Per germline, CDR1 SGHRS and CDR2 YFSETQ.

Sequenced: blood. The origin of this receptor is a man aged 18 to 29 with Graves' ophthalmopathy. The chain couples TRBV5-1 to TRBJ2-1; 10 bases match TRBD2. The CDR3 spells CASSEAGGLGNEQFF. The CDR3 DNA reads TGCGCCAGCAGCGAAGCGGGGGGGCTTGGCAATGAGCAGTTCTTC.